This T cell receptor (beta chain) was sequenced during a study of T cell repertoires in cytomegalovirus infection. Across the whole study: Public TCR beta signatures provided an indication of both CMV infection and a matching HLA type.

As regards this clonotype: Its antigen is not identified.

TCRdb processed the reads anew with MiXCR; each CDR3 protein has one entry. In the table there are about 400,000 distinct CDR3 sequences, 18% of which are singletons. The V segment lost 5 bases and the J segment 3 bases; nucleotides outside the gene matches: 5. The CDR3 has 15 residues. The V gene's germline CDR1 is MNHNS and CDR2 SASEGT. Whole-study findings and limits: In two of eight donors, the top clonotype was HLA-C-restricted CMV-specific.

The receptor was derived from a human donor in good health (CMV status not recorded). Some clones in this sample may be carry-over from other donors' samples. The sample consisted of PBMCs. The rearrangement uses TRBV6-1 and TRBJ2-1; 9 bases fit TRBD1. The CDR3 coding sequence is TGTGCCAGCAGTCTGACAGGGGGAAACTACAATGAGCAGTTCTTC. Encoded protein: CASSLTGGNYNEQFF.